This entry features one TCR beta chain sequence. Its cognate antigen is unknown. The CDR3 is 16 amino acids. Germline V gene sequence: CDR1 MGHRA, CDR2 YSYEKL. After removal of 5 bases from V and 8 bases from J, the junction contained 10 bases not matched to a gene. Donation came from healthy Caucasian individuals in Russia who were aged roughly 6 to 100. It was with a sample-barcoded 5' primer and a J-beta primer mix that a second PCR of roughly 7 to 12 cycles was run. Using its own MiXCR run on the 5' RACE reads, TCRdb lists one record per CDR3 protein. The profile shows fewer than 2,000,000 distinct CDR3 sequences, about 31% of them singletons. This sample is part of a study of blood T cells in healthy people across ages. Whole-study findings and limits: Roughly linear age-related decline in beta diversity appeared, significant by age around 42. Naive T cell percentage and TCR beta diversity correlated strongly.

This clonotype originated in a woman aged 25 to 45 in good health. Sequenced: blood. The rearrangement joins TRBV4-1 to TRBJ1-4; 11 nucleotides agree with TRBD1. The CDR3 loop is CASSTRGQGDGEKLFF. The CDR3, as DNA: TGCGCCAGCAGCACGCGGGGACAGGGGGACGGGGAAAAACTGTTTTTT.